This record concerns one T cell receptor beta chain sequence. What it binds is not known. A far larger clone is a single base away, which makes a read error likely. The sample originates from a study of prognosis after radiotherapy for stage I lung cancer. Study background: Concurrently with stereotactic body radiotherapy, no other therapy was received by any patient. General study points: A determination of whether the expanded TCR clones were tumor-specific was not made.

The CDR3 has 18 amino acids. The V end lost 5 bases, the J end lost 0 bases, and 22 bases lay between the germline ends. Germline CDR1 MNHEY, CDR2 SVGEGT. CDR3 of TCR beta was amplified from genomic DNA via a two-round multiplex PCR. Round one of PCR was performed, and it used primers specific to each TRBV and TRBJ gene. Universal primers were used in the second round of PCR. TCRdb re-analysed the multiplex PCR reads in MiXCR, keeping a single row per CDR3 protein. The sample has about 36,000 distinct CDR3 sequences, around 34% seen once. The sample in question was PBMCs, obtained before or after stereotactic body radiation therapy (not recorded which). V is TRBV6-2 or TRBV6-3 and J is TRBJ1-2; D may be TRBD1 (6 bases). This receptor was taken from a donor aged 50 or older with non-small cell lung cancer. CDR3: CASSVALGQAYSNYGYTF. CDR3 nucleotides: TGTGCCAGCAGTGTAGCGCTGGGACAAGCGTATTCTAACTATGGCTACACCTTC.